The T cell receptor (beta chain) described here comes from a study of T cell responses to AZD1222 COVID-19 vaccine. Germline lookup yields CDR1 SNHLY and CDR2 FYNNEI. This CDR3 is built from 15 residues. The ends lost 3 bases at V and 0 bases at J; junction bases unmatched: 1. The assay was immunoSEQ multiplex PCR, and TCRdb's table has in-frame clones only and misses some. The table records nearly 110,000 clones, under 90% of them present only once. The study's findings and limits: Vaccination with two AZD1222 doses was followed by a rise in Spike-specific TCR breadth and depth. A reported finding is that nearly half of spike-specific TCRs target unmutated variant regions. Spike-spanning, vaccine-associated CD4 TCRs were dominant at 160-218 and 743-854. Among the donors, most were white British and more were female, and clonal diversity was possibly underestimated.

As for this clone: Antigen unknown.

The specimen comprised peripheral blood, sampled on day 0 of AZD1222 vaccination. V usage is TRBV2 and J usage is TRBJ2-3, with 9 positions matching TRBD1. This receptor was taken from an adult in good health. The DNA of the CDR3 is TGTGCCAGCAGTGAGGGACAGGGAAGCACAGATACGCAGTATTTT. This gives the protein CASSEGQGSTDTQYF.